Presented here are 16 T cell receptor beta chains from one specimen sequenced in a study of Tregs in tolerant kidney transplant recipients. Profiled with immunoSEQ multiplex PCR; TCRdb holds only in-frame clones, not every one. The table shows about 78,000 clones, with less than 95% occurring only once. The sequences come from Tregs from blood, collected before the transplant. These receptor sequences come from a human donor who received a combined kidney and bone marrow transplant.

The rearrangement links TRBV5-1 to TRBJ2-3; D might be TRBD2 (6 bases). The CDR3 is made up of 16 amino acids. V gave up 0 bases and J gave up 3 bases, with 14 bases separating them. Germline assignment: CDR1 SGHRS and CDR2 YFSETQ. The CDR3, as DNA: TGCGCCAGCAGCTTGGATCTAGCGAGGAATACAGATACGCAGTATTTT. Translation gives CASSLDLARNTDTQYF. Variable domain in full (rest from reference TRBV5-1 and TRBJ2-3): KAGVTQTPRYLIKTRGQQVTLSCSPISGHRSVSWYQQTPGQGLQFLFEYFSETQRNKGNFPGRFSGRQFSNSRSEMNVSTLELGDSALYLCASSLDLARNTDTQYFGPGTRLTVL.

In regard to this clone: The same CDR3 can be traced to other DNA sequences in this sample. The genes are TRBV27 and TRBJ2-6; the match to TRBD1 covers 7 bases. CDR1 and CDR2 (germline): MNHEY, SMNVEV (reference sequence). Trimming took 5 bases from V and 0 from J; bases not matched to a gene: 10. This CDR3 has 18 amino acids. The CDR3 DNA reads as TGTGCCAGCAGTCCCGGACAGGTTAGGGTCTCTGGGGCCAACGTCCTGACTTTC. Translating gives CASSPGQVRVSGANVLTF.

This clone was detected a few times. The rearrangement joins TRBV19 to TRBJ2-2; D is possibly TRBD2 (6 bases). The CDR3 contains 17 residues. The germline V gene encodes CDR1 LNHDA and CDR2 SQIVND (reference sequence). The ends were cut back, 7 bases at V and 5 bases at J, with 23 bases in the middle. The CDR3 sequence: CASTPFAGRPGTGELFF. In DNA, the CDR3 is TGTGCCAGTACCCCATTCGCGGGGAGACCCGGGACCGGGGAGCTGTTTTTT. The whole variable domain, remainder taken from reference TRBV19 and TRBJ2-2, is DGGITQSPKYLFRKEGQNVTLSCEQNLNHDAMYWYRQDPGQGLRLIYYSQIVNDFQKGDIAEGYSVSREKKESFPLTVTSAQKNPTAFYLCASTPFAGRPGTGELFFGEGSRLTVL.

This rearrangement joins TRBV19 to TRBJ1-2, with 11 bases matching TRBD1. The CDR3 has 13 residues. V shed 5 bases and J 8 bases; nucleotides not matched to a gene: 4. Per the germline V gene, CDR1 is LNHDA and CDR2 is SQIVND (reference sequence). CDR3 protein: CASSLDRGHGYTF. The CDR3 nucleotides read TGTGCCAGTAGTCTGGACAGGGGGCACGGCTACACCTTC.

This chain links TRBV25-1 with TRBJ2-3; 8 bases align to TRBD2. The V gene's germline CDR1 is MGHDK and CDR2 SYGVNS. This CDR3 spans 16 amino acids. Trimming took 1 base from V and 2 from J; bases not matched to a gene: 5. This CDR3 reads CASSELGRGDTDTQYF. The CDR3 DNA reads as TGTGCCAGCAGTGAATTGGGGCGGGGGGACACAGATACGCAGTATTTT.

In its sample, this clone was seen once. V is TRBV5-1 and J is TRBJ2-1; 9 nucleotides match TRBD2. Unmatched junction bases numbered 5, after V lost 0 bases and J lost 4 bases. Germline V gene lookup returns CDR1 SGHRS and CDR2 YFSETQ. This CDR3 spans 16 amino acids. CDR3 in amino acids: CASSLAAGGSYNEQFF. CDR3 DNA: TGCGCCAGCAGCTTGGCAGCGGGAGGCTCATACAATGAGCAGTTCTTC.

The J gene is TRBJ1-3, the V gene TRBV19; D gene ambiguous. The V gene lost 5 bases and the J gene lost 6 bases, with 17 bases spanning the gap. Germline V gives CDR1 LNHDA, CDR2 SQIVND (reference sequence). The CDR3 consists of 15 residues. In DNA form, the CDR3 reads TGTGCCAGTAGTCGAGATATCGGCGCATCAAACACCATATATTTT. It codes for CASSRDIGASNTIYF.

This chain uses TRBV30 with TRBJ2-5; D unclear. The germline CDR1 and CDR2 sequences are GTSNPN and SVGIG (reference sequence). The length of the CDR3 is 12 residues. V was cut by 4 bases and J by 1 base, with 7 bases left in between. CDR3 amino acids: CAWTGSQETQYF. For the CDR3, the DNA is TGTGCCTGGACCGGGTCCCAAGAGACCCAGTACTTC. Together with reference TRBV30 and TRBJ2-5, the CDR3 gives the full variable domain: SQTIHQWPATLVQPVGSPLSLECTVEGTSNPNLYWYRQAAGRGLQLLFYSVGIGQISSEVPQNLSASRPQDRQFILSSKKLLLSDSGFYLCAWTGSQETQYFGPGTRLLVL.

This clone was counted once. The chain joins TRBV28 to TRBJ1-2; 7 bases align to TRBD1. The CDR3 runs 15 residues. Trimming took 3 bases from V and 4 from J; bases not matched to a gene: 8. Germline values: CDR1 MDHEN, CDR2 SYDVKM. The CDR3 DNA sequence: TGTGCCAGCAGTTTGGATGACAGGGTGGGCTATGGCTACACCTTC. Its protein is CASSLDDRVGYGYTF.

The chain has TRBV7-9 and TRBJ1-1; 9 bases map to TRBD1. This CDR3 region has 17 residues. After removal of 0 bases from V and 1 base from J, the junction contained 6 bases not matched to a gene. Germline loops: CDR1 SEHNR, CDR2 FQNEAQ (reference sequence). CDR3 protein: CASSLALGTGRNTEAFF. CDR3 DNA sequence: TGTGCCAGCAGCTTAGCTCTAGGGACAGGGCGGAACACTGAAGCTTTCTTT. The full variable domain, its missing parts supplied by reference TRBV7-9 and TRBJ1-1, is DTGVSQNPRHKITKRGQNVTFRCDPISEHNRLYWYRQTLGQGPEFLTYFQNEAQLEKSRLLSDRFSAERPKGSFSTLEIQRTEQGDSAMYLCASSLALGTGRNTEAFFGQGTRLTVV.

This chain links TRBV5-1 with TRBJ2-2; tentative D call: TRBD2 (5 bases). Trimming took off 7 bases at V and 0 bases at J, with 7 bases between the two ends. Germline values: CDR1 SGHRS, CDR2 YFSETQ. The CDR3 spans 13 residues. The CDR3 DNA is TGCGCCAGCGAGGGAGCGAACACCGGGGAGCTGTTTTTT. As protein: CASEGANTGELFF.

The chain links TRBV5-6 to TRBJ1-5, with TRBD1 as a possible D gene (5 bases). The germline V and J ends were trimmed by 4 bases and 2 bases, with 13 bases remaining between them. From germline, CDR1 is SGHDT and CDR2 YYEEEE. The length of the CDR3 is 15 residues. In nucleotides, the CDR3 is TGTGCCAGCAGCGCGGGACCTCGCGGCAATCAGCCCCAGCATTTT. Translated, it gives CASSAGPRGNQPQHF.

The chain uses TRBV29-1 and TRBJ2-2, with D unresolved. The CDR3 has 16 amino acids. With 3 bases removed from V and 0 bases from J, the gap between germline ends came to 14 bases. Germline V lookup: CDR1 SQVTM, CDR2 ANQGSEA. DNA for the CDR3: TGCAGCGTTGAGTGGAGCCGCCCCGCGAACACCGGGGAGCTGTTTTTT. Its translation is CSVEWSRPANTGELFF.

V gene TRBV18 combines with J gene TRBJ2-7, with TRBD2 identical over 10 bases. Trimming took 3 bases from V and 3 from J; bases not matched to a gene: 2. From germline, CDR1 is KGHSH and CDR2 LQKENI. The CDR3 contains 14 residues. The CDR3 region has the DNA TGTGCCAGCTCACCGGGACTAGCGAGCTACGAGCAGTACTTC. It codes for CASSPGLASYEQYF.

The CDR3 loop is CASSLGGQGINIQYF. The DNA for the CDR3 is TGTGCCAGCAGCCTCGGTGGACAGGGGATAAACATTCAGTACTTC. The V call is TRBV7-8, the J call TRBJ2-4, with 9 bases that match TRBD1. The CDR3 extends over 15 amino acids. After removal of 5 bases from V and 6 bases from J, the junction contained 8 bases not matched to a gene. Germline lookup yields CDR1 SGHVS and CDR2 FQNEAQ.

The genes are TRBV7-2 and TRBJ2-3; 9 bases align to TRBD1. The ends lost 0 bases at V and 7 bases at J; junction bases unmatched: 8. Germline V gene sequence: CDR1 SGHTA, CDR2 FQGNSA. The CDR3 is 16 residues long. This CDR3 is CASSLAGTGYLNTQYF. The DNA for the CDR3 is TGTGCCAGCAGCTTAGCCGGGACAGGGTACTTAAATACGCAGTATTTT.